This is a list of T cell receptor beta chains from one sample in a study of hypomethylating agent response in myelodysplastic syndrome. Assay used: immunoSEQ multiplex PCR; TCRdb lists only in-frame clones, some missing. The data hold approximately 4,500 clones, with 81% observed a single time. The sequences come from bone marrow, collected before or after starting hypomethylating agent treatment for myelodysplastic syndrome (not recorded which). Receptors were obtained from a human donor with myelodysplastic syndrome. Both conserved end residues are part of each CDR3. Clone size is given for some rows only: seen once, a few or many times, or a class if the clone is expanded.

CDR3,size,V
CASSSTSKGGELFF,NA,TRBV7-9
CASSLGQGLWNTEAFF,NA,TRBV7-2
CASSFQDNYNEQFF,NA,TRBV7-8
CASSSTTGGLQYF,NA,TRBV11-2
CASTQGTTANYGYTF,NA,TRBV5-1
CASSLRDRNLNEQFF,NA,TRBV7-9
CASSEEALITSNTGELFF,NA,TRBV2
CASSSFPGPRLFF,NA,TRBV7-9
CASSLVSGGSPDTQYF,NA,TRBV5-1
CASSLDPARYYYGYTF,NA,TRBV5-1
CASSFQGYEQYF,NA,TRBV2
CSVRVALRTDTQYF,NA,TRBV29-1
CASAIGSEQYF,few,TRBV6-6
CASSVSGVPYNEQFF,NA,TRBV9
CASSDGPSQHF,NA,TRBV2
CASSTVGLAVEETQYF,NA,TRBV5-8
CASSYSRQIGEAFF,NA,TRBV6-6
CSVRGSGRTEKLFF,few,TRBV29-1
CASSDREKTNYGYTF,NA,TRBV5-1
CASSPDRLKAFF,once,TRBV6-6
CASSAGTSGGAVYEQYF,few,TRBV6-1
CASSLSPGSSYNSPLHF,few,TRBV28
CASSSIGFQFF,NA,TRBV5-1
CASSIGAGDGYTF,NA,TRBV19
CASRTPNSGGYTF,NA,TRBV7-2
CASSLSSGGGSEQFF,NA,TRBV5-1
CASSPGGTDTQYF,NA,TRBV11-2
CASFKAGIAFF,NA,TRBV27
CASSTQRNTEAFF,NA,TRBV7-2
CASSISGGEETQYF,NA,TRBV5-1
CASSLLTGEQFF,NA,TRBV28
CASSPRGPRDGYTF,once,TRBV7-2
CASSFRTPTSTDTQYF,NA,TRBV5-1
CASSSGTGAYEQYF,once,TRBV13
CASSKTENTEAFF,NA,TRBV19
CASSPGVGGPNEKLFF,NA,TRBV4-1
CASSQDSSGSYGYTF,NA,TRBV14
CASSLGQTGPYNSPLHF,NA,TRBV28
CASSQGPDRSYEQYF,NA,TRBV4-1
CASSLSRQSSSYNSPLHF,NA,TRBV11-2
CASSLVVAGQETQYF,NA,TRBV5-4
CASSLENSPLHF,NA,TRBV5-4
CASSKAGSSYNEQFF,NA,TRBV6-6
CASSSPRVNYGYTF,few,TRBV7-9
CASSLGGVGSYEQYF,NA,TRBV5-1
CASSLGQGAGQPQHF,NA,TRBV7-6
CASSGEVGYNQPQHF,NA,TRBV6-1
CASSDRRLNTGELFF,NA,TRBV5-1
CASSVGGDASYEQYF,NA,TRBV9